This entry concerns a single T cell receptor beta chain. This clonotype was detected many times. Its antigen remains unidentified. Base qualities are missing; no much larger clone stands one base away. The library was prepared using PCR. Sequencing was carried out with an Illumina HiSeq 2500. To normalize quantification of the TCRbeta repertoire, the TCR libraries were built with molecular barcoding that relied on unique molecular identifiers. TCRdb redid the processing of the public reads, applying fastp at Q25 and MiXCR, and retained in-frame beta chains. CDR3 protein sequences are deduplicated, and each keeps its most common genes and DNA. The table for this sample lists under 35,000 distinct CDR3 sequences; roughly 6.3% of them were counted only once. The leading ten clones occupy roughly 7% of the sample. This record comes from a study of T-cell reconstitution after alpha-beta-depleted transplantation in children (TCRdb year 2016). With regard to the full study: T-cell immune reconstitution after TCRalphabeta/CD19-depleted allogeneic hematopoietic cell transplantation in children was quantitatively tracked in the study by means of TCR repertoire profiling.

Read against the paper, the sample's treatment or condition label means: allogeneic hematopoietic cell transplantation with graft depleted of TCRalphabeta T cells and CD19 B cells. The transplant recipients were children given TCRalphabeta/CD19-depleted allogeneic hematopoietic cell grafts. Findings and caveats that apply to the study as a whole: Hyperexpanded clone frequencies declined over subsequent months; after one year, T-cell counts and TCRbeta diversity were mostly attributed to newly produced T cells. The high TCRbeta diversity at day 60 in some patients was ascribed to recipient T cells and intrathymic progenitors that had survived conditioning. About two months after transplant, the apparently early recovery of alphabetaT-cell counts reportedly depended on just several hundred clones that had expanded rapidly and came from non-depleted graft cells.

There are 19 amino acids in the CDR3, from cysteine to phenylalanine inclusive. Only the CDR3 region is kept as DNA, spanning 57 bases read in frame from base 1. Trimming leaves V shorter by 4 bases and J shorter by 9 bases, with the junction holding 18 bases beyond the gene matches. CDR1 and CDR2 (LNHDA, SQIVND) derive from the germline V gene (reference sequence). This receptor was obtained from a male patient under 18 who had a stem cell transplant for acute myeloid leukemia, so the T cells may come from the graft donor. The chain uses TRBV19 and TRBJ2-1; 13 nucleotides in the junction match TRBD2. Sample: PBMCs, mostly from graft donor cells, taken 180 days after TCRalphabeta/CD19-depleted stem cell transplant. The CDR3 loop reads CASSTMTGGLAGASGEQFF. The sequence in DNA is TGTGCCAGTAGTACCATGACTGGTGGACTAGCGGGAGCTTCAGGTGAGCAGTTCTTC.